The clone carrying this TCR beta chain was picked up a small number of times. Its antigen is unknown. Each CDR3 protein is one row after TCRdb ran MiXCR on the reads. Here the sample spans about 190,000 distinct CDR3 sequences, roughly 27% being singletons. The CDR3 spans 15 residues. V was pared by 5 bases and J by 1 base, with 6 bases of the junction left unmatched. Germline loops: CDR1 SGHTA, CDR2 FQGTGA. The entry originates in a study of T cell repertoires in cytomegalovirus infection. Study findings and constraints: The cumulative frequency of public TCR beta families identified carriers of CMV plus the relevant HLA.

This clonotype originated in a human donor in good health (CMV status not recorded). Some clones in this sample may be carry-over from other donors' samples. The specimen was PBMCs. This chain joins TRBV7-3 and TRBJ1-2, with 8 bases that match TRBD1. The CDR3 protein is CASSRDRNVNYGYTF. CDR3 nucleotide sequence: TGTGCCAGCAGCCGGGACAGGAACGTTAACTATGGCTACACCTTC.